In its sample, the clone carrying this T cell receptor (beta chain) was seen many times. In preparing bulk TCR libraries, previously described methods and listed TCR primers were used. TCRdb processed the PCR reads anew with MiXCR; each CDR3 protein has one entry. The sample lists about half a million distinct CDR3 sequences; about 20% were seen once. These data come from a study of molecular identifiers for immune sequencing clone quantification. The overall study: In replicates, the authors split RNA from approximately 20,000 or 100,000 naive CD8 cells five ways and sequenced four.

This CDR3 contains 15 residues. Germline V gene sequence: CDR1 DFQATT, CDR2 SNEGSKA (reference sequence). Trimming at V came to 5 bases and at J to 0 bases, leaving 6 bases not matched to a gene. The sample was naive CD8+ T cells from blood, with Jurkat cell RNA spiked in. Subset reported: FACS-sorted CD8+CD4-CCR7+CD45RA+ naive T cells. The sequence was collected from a human donor in good health. Some libraries in this study had Jurkat cell RNA spiked in. This rearrangement joins TRBV20-1 to TRBJ2-2; 7 nucleotides align to TRBD2. The CDR3 region is CSARGETSNTGELFF. As DNA, the CDR3 is TGCAGTGCTCGGGGGGAGACTTCGAACACCGGGGAGCTGTTTTTT.